These 5 T cell receptor beta chains were all obtained from the same sample, sequenced in a study of prognosis after radiotherapy for stage I lung cancer (dated by TCRdb to the early 2020s). Sequencing was carried out with an Illumina HiSeq 3000. Two rounds of multiplex PCR were used to amplify the TCR beta CDR3 region from genomic DNA. The first PCR round used primers specific to each TRBV and TRBJ gene, with sequences filed in Chinese patent CN105087789A. Clones were called with MiXCR by TCRdb after fastp trimmed the public reads at Q25, and only in-frame beta chains were retained. Rows with one shared CDR3 protein collapse into an entry with the most common genes and DNA. In all, the sample holds fewer than 25,000 distinct CDR3 sequences, and 45% to 55% of those were seen once. In total, the top ten clones hold 32% of the sample. This specimen was PBMCs, taken before or after stereotactic body radiation therapy (not recorded which). These receptors were taken from a donor of 50 years or more with non-small cell lung cancer.

The chain has TRBV12-5 and TRBJ2-7, with D possibly being TRBD1 (6 bases). V lost 4 bases, J lost 9 bases, and 19 bases lay in between. Germline loops: CDR1 LGHNT, CDR2 FRNRAP. The CDR3 loop spans 14 amino acids. The CDR3, as DNA: TGTGCTAGTGGTTCCGGACAGCCCGTGGCGGGGCAGTACTTC. Translating it yields CASGSGQPVAGQYF.

This chain links TRBV5-1 with TRBJ2-1; D is ambiguous. Germline assignment: CDR1 SGHRS and CDR2 YFSETQ. V was cut by 5 bases and J by 7 bases, with 16 bases left in between. This CDR3 region has 14 residues. The CDR3 region has the DNA TGCGCCAGCAGGGTTGAGTGGGCTGGTAATGAGCAGTTCTTC. It specifies CASRVEWAGNEQFF.

This clonotype occurred many times. The chain combines TRBV7-9 with TRBJ2-1; a weak D match, TRBD2 (5 bases). The CDR3 runs to 14 residues. The germline V and J ends were trimmed by 4 bases and 4 bases, with 11 bases remaining between them. CDR1 and CDR2 from the germline V gene are SEHNR and FQNEAQ (reference sequence). Here the CDR3 DNA reads TGTGCCAGCAGCTCCTCCGGGAATTACAATGAGCAGTTCTTC. Translating it yields CASSSSGNYNEQFF.

The chain combines TRBV5-1 with TRBJ1-3; maybe TRBD1 (5 bases). The V and J ends lost 0 bases and 4 bases respectively, with 5 bases between them. This CDR3 spans 13 amino acids. Germline CDR1 reads SGHRS; CDR2 reads YFSETQ. The CDR3 reads CASSLGQGNTIYF. DNA of the CDR3: TGCGCCAGCAGCTTGGGACAGGGAAACACCATATATTTT.

Note on this clonotype: This likely traces to a read error, being one base from a far larger clone. The chain combines TRBV6-2 or TRBV6-3 with TRBJ2-7; a possible D gene is TRBD2 (5 bases). Germline CDR1 MNHEY, CDR2 SVGEGT. The CDR3 runs to 18 residues. The V end was cut by 5 bases, the J end by 7 bases, with 30 bases between. In DNA form, the CDR3 reads TGTGCCAGCAGTGACCCCTGCCCCCCCCCTCAGCTGGAGGTAGAGCAGTACTTC. As protein: CASSDPCPPPQLEVEQYF.